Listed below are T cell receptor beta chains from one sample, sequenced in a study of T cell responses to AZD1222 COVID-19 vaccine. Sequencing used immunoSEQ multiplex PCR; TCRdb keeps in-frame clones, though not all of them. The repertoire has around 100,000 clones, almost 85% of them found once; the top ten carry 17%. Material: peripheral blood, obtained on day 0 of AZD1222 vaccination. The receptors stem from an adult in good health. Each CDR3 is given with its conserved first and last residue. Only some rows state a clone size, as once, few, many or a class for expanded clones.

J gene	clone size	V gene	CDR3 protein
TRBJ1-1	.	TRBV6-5	CASPGEVRGTEAFF
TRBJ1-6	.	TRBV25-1	CASSVSGSDSPLHF
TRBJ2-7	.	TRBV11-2	CASSRTGLAGSSYEQYF
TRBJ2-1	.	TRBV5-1	CASSHPGVTYNEQFF
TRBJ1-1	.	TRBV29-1	CSALAGGFDTEAFF
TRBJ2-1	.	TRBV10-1	CASRDRGGPGAYNEQFF
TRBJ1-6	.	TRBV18	CASSPGGSNNSPLHF
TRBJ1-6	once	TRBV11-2	CASSARDRGRGSPLHF
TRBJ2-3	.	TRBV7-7	CASSLGRADTQYF
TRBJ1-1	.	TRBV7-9	CASSFYRIRGDTEAFF
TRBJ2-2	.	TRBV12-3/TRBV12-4	CASMGDTGELFF
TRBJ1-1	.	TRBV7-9	CASSLAHTENTEAFF
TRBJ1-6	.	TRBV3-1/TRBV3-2	CASSPPGTDNSPLHF